Listed below are T cell receptor beta chains from one sample, sequenced in a study of cytomegalovirus exposure and HLA in healthy donors. The method was immunoSEQ multiplex PCR; TCRdb's version includes in-frame clones alone and lacks a portion of them. The data show under 250,000 clones, about nine tenths seen once. Sequenced sample: PBMCs. The receptors were sampled from a woman between 18 and 29 years old in good health and CMV-seropositive. The CDR3 runs from the conserved cysteine through the conserved F or W. The D gene is left open where the match is weak. The size entry is marked missing in some rows and otherwise reads once, few, many or a size class.

clone_size,v_call,d_call,j_call,cdr3_aa,cdr3_nt
NA,TRBV29-1,TRBD1,TRBJ2-1,CSVTGAGNEQFF,TGCAGCGTCACAGGGGCCGGGAATGAGCAGTTCTTC
many,TRBV25-1,TRBD1,TRBJ2-7,CASSDRDGQGLYF,TGTGCCAGCAGCGACAGGGACGGCCAAGGGCTCTACTTC
NA,TRBV6-5,NA,TRBJ2-7,CASSYSIVEQRSEQYF,TGTGCCAGCAGTTACTCGATTGTGGAGCAACGGAGCGAGCAGTACTTC
NA,TRBV15,NA,TRBJ2-7,CATRRGQGESGGSYEQYF,TGTGCCACCCGGAGGGGGCAGGGTGAGTCGGGAGGGTCCTACGAGCAGTACTTC
NA,TRBV6-5,NA,TRBJ1-1,CASSALNLAFF,TGTGCCAGCAGTGCCCTAAACCTGGCTTTCTTT
NA,TRBV5-1,TRBD1,TRBJ1-1,CASSPDPSGGSMNTEAFF,TGCGCCAGCAGCCCCGACCCTTCAGGGGGCTCTATGAACACTGAAGCTTTCTTT
NA,TRBV6-6,NA,TRBJ1-5,CASSSGVRGQPQHF,TGTGCCAGCAGCTCAGGGGTTCGGGGCCAGCCCCAGCATTTT
NA,TRBV27,TRBD1,TRBJ1-1,CASARPGTGWLNTEAFF,TGTGCCAGCGCCCGCCCCGGGACAGGGTGGTTGAACACTGAAGCTTTCTTT
NA,TRBV5-5,TRBD1,TRBJ2-7,CASSLGQGSYEQYF,TGTGCCAGCAGCTTGGGACAGGGATCCTACGAGCAGTACTTC
NA,TRBV29-1,TRBD1,TRBJ1-1,CSALGDRDMNTEAFF,TGCAGCGCCCTCGGGGACAGGGACATGAACACTGAAGCTTTCTTT
NA,TRBV18,TRBD1,TRBJ1-5,CASSPDRGQPQHF,TGTGCCAGCTCACCGGACAGGGGTCAGCCCCAGCATTTT
once,TRBV5-3,TRBD2,TRBJ2-2,CARSFQAKTSGNTGELFF,TGTGCCAGAAGCTTCCAGGCTAAGACTAGCGGGAACACCGGGGAGCTGTTTTTT
few,TRBV27,TRBD1,TRBJ1-1,CASRGQGGHTEAFF,TGTGCCAGCAGGGGACAGGGTGGACACACTGAAGCTTTCTTT
NA,TRBV2,NA,TRBJ2-5,CASRKGGGGEETQYF,TGTGCCAGCAGGAAAGGAGGAGGAGGGGAAGAGACCCAGTACTTC
NA,TRBV7-9,NA,TRBJ2-3,CASSPPRGQFTDTQYF,TGTGCCAGCAGCCCGCCCCGCGGACAGTTCACAGATACGCAGTATTTT
NA,TRBV4-2,NA,TRBJ2-5,CASSQDQALETQYF,TGTGCCAGCAGCCAAGATCAAGCTCTAGAGACCCAGTACTTC
once,TRBV9,TRBD1,TRBJ2-2,CASSVGQGASTGELFF,TGTGCCAGCAGCGTAGGACAGGGGGCGAGTACCGGGGAGCTGTTTTTT
NA,TRBV19,NA,TRBJ2-1,CASSPGYYEQFF,TGTGCCAGTAGTCCCGGGTATTATGAGCAGTTCTTC
NA,TRBV28,NA,TRBJ1-1,CASTPPAGEEDTEAFF,TGTGCCAGCACCCCCCCCGCGGGGGAGGAGGACACTGAAGCTTTCTTT
NA,TRBV6-1,NA,TRBJ2-7,CASRLTKGYEQYF,TGTGCCAGCAGGCTTACCAAGGGGTACGAGCAGTACTTC
NA,TRBV5-1,NA,TRBJ2-2,CAIGQNTGELFF,TGCGCCATCGGACAGAATACCGGGGAGCTGTTTTTT
NA,TRBV28,TRBD1,TRBJ2-7,CASSSTTGRTYEQYF,TGTGCCAGCAGTTCTACGACAGGGCGCACTTACGAGCAGTACTTC
few,TRBV28,TRBD2,TRBJ2-1,CASSPQRFWTSGDNEQFF,TGTGCCAGCAGTCCCCAAAGGTTTTGGACTAGCGGAGACAATGAGCAGTTCTTC
NA,TRBV2,NA,TRBJ1-1,CASRSYRWNTEAFF,TGTGCCAGCAGATCGTACAGGTGGAACACTGAAGCTTTCTTT
once,TRBV7-7,TRBD1,TRBJ1-4,CASSLGRGHEKLFF,TGTGCCAGCAGCTTGGGCAGGGGGCATGAAAAACTGTTTTTT
NA,TRBV15,NA,TRBJ2-1,CATSRDLGQGGEQFF,TGTGCCACCAGCAGAGATCTGGGGCAAGGGGGTGAGCAGTTCTTC
NA,TRBV14,TRBD2,TRBJ2-7,CASSSWGAGSTYEQYF,TGTGCCAGCAGTTCCTGGGGAGCGGGATCGACCTACGAGCAGTACTTC
NA,TRBV19,NA,TRBJ1-1,CASMRSWNTEAFF,TGTGCCAGTATGAGATCTTGGAACACTGAAGCTTTCTTT
NA,TRBV4-1,TRBD2,TRBJ2-1,CASSQWAGTSGRNEQFF,TGCGCCAGCAGCCAATGGGCCGGGACTAGCGGGAGGAATGAGCAGTTCTTC
NA,TRBV6-6,NA,TRBJ1-5,CASSYSEGLDQPQHF,TGTGCCAGCAGTTACTCGGAAGGACTCGATCAGCCCCAGCATTTT
NA,TRBV7-2,TRBD1,TRBJ1-1,CASSSNRGLMNTEAFF,TGTGCCAGCAGCTCAAACAGGGGACTCATGAACACTGAAGCTTTCTTT
NA,TRBV19,NA,TRBJ2-2,CASSIVPGSRELFF,TGTGCCAGTAGTATAGTGCCGGGGAGCCGGGAGCTGTTTTTT
NA,TRBV9,NA,TRBJ1-1,CASSTRDKERNMNTEAFF,TGTGCCAGCAGCACCCGAGACAAGGAAAGGAACATGAACACTGAAGCTTTCTTT
NA,TRBV30,TRBD2,TRBJ2-3,CAWSLAGGTDTQYF,TGTGCCTGGAGCCTGGCGGGAGGGACAGATACGCAGTATTTT
NA,TRBV9,TRBD1,TRBJ2-7,CASSAGSGGPEQYF,TGTGCCAGCAGCGCTGGGTCAGGGGGCCCCGAGCAGTACTTC
NA,TRBV28,NA,TRBJ1-2,CASSLDTGLSYGYTF,TGTGCCAGCAGTTTGGATACAGGCCTATCCTATGGCTACACCTTC
NA,TRBV28,NA,TRBJ1-1,CASSPPQGVPLEAFF,TGTGCCAGCAGCCCCCCACAAGGGGTTCCATTAGAGGCTTTCTTT
NA,TRBV9,NA,TRBJ1-3,CASSVEGGSGNTIYF,TGTGCCAGCAGCGTAGAAGGGGGCTCTGGAAACACCATATATTTT
NA,TRBV27,TRBD2,TRBJ2-5,CASSSDAGGPRETQYF,TGTGCCAGCAGTTCCGATGCGGGAGGGCCCAGGGAGACCCAGTACTTC
NA,TRBV7-9,TRBD2,TRBJ2-2,CASSLGPSGATGELFF,TGTGCCAGCAGCTTAGGCCCTAGCGGGGCCACCGGGGAGCTGTTTTTT
NA,TRBV28,NA,TRBJ1-1,CASSFGIGSTEAFF,TGTGCCAGCAGTTTTGGGATTGGGAGCACTGAAGCTTTCTTT
NA,TRBV18,NA,TRBJ2-7,CASSPIGLATSYEQYF,TGTGCCAGCTCACCGATAGGGCTAGCCACCTCCTACGAGCAGTACTTC
NA,TRBV28,NA,TRBJ2-1,CASSLQYNEQFF,TGTGCCAGCAGTTTACAATACAATGAGCAGTTCTTC
NA,TRBV2,TRBD1,TRBJ2-3,CASSVKGQGAADTQYF,TGTGCCAGCAGTGTGAAAGGACAGGGGGCGGCAGATACGCAGTATTTT
NA,TRBV29-1,TRBD1,TRBJ2-1,CSVRQGFREQFF,TGCAGCGTGAGACAGGGTTTTCGTGAGCAGTTCTTC
NA,TRBV4-1,NA,TRBJ1-1,CASSQGATENTEAFF,TGCGCCAGCAGCCAAGGGGCGACAGAGAACACTGAAGCTTTCTTT
NA,TRBV6-5,TRBD2,TRBJ2-7,CASSGRGGASEQYF,TGTGCCAGCAGTGGTCGGGGGGGGGCGAGTGAGCAGTACTTC
NA,TRBV5-1,NA,TRBJ1-1,CASSPEGGQGTEAFF,TGCGCCAGCAGCCCAGAAGGGGGTCAGGGCACTGAAGCTTTCTTT
NA,TRBV5-1,NA,TRBJ2-7,CASSFSLQANYEQYF,TGCGCCAGCAGCTTCTCGCTCCAAGCGAACTACGAGCAGTACTTC